A selection of T cell receptor beta chains follows, all from one sample in a study of a mutant IDH1 vaccine in newly diagnosed glioma. Here immunoSEQ multiplex PCR was the method, and the copy in TCRdb shows in-frame clones only, minus some. In the table there are roughly 70,000 clones, around 88% of which are singletons. Specimen: peripheral blood mononuclear cells (PBMCs), collected from a glioma patient treated with radiotherapy, temozolomide or both. Receptors originate from a woman aged 18 to 35 with glioma. Some clones in this sample may be carry-over from other donors' samples. The conserved cysteine and the conserved F or W are not part of the CDR3 here.

J gene,V gene,CDR3 protein
TRBJ2-1,TRBV6-4,ASSGGSGSNEQF
TRBJ1-1,TRBV5-1,ASSLASDRRRTEAF
TRBJ1-1,TRBV7-9,ASSLGLRVSEAF
TRBJ1-3,TRBV30,AWSKSLGNTIY
TRBJ2-7,TRBV29-1,SVELAGLYEQY
TRBJ2-3,TRBV18,ASSPSGTDTQY
TRBJ1-3,TRBV6-1,ASSEWGGYGNTIY
TRBJ2-1,TRBV12-5,ASGSAGTPWEQF
TRBJ1-6,TRBV5-1,ASSFQGVESPLH
TRBJ1-2,TRBV19,ASSLGTGIYGYT
TRBJ2-1,TRBV10-3,AIRGLASAYNEQF
TRBJ2-6,TRBV29-1,SVAAGSGANVLT
TRBJ1-1,TRBV5-6,ASTDGTGGTEAF
TRBJ2-7,TRBV7-7,ASSLLPSSYEQY
TRBJ2-1,TRBV6-6,ASRSPGTSSYNEQF
TRBJ2-5,TRBV29-1,SVASAGWGETQY
TRBJ1-5,TRBV5-1,ASSPGLSNQPQH
TRBJ2-7,TRBV6-1,ATRTGGSYEQY
TRBJ1-2,TRBV6-5,ASSYSRTDGYT
TRBJ2-3,TRBV7-2,ASSLIAGGRYDTQY
TRBJ1-5,TRBV5-6,ASSLEGGVNQPQH
TRBJ1-2,TRBV19,ASSIAGVTNYGYT
TRBJ1-6,TRBV13,ASSLSSGGNSPLH
TRBJ2-2,TRBV18,ASSYQGADTGELF
TRBJ2-7,TRBV20-1,SVGTTYEQY
TRBJ2-1,TRBV9,ASSPGGFNEQF